The rows below give T cell receptor beta chains drawn from one sample of a study of post-analysis software for immune sequencing data. TCRdb redid the calling of the PCR reads with MiXCR, one entry per CDR3 protein. The sample has around 500,000 distinct CDR3 sequences, around 34% seen once. Sample: blood. Receptors were obtained from a girl aged 2-17 years with multiple sclerosis. Both conserved end residues are part of each CDR3. Each record gives: J gene, V gene, D gene, clone size, CDR3 length, CDR3 DNA, CDR3 protein. A D gene is named only where the DNA matches it firmly. Size is omitted from some rows. Given values are once, few, many or a class for expanded clones.

J: TRBJ2-5; V: TRBV7-9; D: NA; size: NA; length: 17; DNA: TGTGCCAGCAGCTTGAGAACGTCCGGGACCGAGGCGCGGACCCAGTACTTC; CDR3: CASSLRTSGTEARTQYF
J: TRBJ2-6; V: TRBV12-3/TRBV12-4; D: NA; size: NA; length: 17; DNA: TGTGCCAGCAGTTTGGGCCAGGCTAGCTCTGGGGCCAACGTCCTGACTTTC; CDR3: CASSLGQASSGANVLTF
J: TRBJ2-5; V: TRBV20-1; D: NA; size: few; length: 15; DNA: TGCAGTGCTAGTTTCGTAGTCGGACGACTAGAGACCCAGTACTTC; CDR3: CSASFVVGRLETQYF
J: TRBJ2-1; V: TRBV5-1; D: NA; size: NA; length: 14; DNA: TGCGCCAGCAGCTTCAAGGGGGGGGGGCATGAGCAGTTCTTC; CDR3: CASSFKGGGHEQFF
J: TRBJ2-1; V: TRBV6-6; D: NA; size: few; length: 18; DNA: TGTGCCAGCAGTTACTCGAGCGGCGGGGGCTCCGCGAAGGATGAGCAGTTCTTC; CDR3: CASSYSSGGGSAKDEQFF
J: TRBJ2-1; V: TRBV20-1; D: NA; size: many; length: 12; DNA: TGCAGTGCTAGGGACAGTTACAATGAGCAGTTCTTC; CDR3: CSARDSYNEQFF
J: TRBJ2-2; V: TRBV15; D: NA; size: NA; length: 15; DNA: TGTGCCACCAGCAGAGACAGGTTAAACACCGGGGAGCTGTTTTTT; CDR3: CATSRDRLNTGELFF
J: TRBJ2-5; V: TRBV7-8; D: TRBD2; size: few; length: 17; DNA: TGTGCCAGCAGCTTAAGGGGACTAGGGCCTCGCCAAGAGACCCAGTACTTC; CDR3: CASSLRGLGPRQETQYF
J: TRBJ1-6; V: TRBV20-1; D: TRBD1; size: NA; length: 15; DNA: TGCAGTGTCCCGCCCTCGGGGGACAGTAATTCACCCCTCCACTTT; CDR3: CSVPPSGDSNSPLHF
J: TRBJ2-6; V: TRBV12-3/TRBV12-4; D: TRBD1; size: many; length: 22; DNA: TGTGCCAGCACCCAACGAGAGGGGGAACCGGGACAGGGTATCCCCGGGGCCAACGTCCTGACTTTC; CDR3: CASTQREGEPGQGIPGANVLTF
J: TRBJ1-2; V: TRBV20-1; D: NA; size: NA; length: 14; DNA: TGCAGTGCTAAAAGAGACGGAAATAACTATGGCTACACCTTC; CDR3: CSAKRDGNNYGYTF
J: TRBJ2-3; V: TRBV20-1; D: TRBD2; size: NA; length: 16; DNA: TGCAGTGCTCTATCACTAGCGGGGGATACCACAGATACGCAGTATTTT; CDR3: CSALSLAGDTTDTQYF
J: TRBJ2-5; V: TRBV20-1; D: TRBD2; size: few; length: 16; DNA: TGCAGTGCTAGTATCAACAGCGGGGGCCTCCAAGAGACCCAGTACTTC; CDR3: CSASINSGGLQETQYF
J: TRBJ2-5; V: TRBV19; D: TRBD1; size: NA; length: 17; DNA: TGTGCCAGTAGTATGGTCGGGACAGGGCGAAATTGGGAGACCCAGTACTTC; CDR3: CASSMVGTGRNWETQYF
J: TRBJ2-7; V: TRBV5-1; D: TRBD1; size: few; length: 14; DNA: TGCGCCAGCAGCTGGGACAGGGGCGCCTACGAGCAGTACTTC; CDR3: CASSWDRGAYEQYF
J: TRBJ2-1; V: TRBV12-3/TRBV12-4; D: TRBD2; size: few; length: 15; DNA: TGTGCCAGCAGTTTCTTGGGGGGGGATTACAATGAGCAGTTCTTC; CDR3: CASSFLGGDYNEQFF
J: TRBJ2-5; V: TRBV25-1; D: NA; size: NA; length: 16; DNA: TGTGCCAGCAGTGAGGCGACAGTCGGGCGAGGGGGAACCCAGTACTTC; CDR3: CASSEATVGRGGTQYF
J: TRBJ2-5; V: TRBV5-1; D: NA; size: few; length: 13; DNA: TGCGCCAGCAGCGATCCCGAGGCGGAGACCCAGTACTTC; CDR3: CASSDPEAETQYF
J: TRBJ2-5; V: TRBV29-1; D: NA; size: NA; length: 10; DNA: TGCAGCGTTGCACTGGAGACCCAGTACTTC; CDR3: CSVALETQYF
J: TRBJ2-5; V: TRBV4-1; D: NA; size: few; length: 14; DNA: TGCGCCAGCAGCCACCGTACCAGCCAAGAGACCCAGTACTTC; CDR3: CASSHRTSQETQYF
J: TRBJ2-3; V: TRBV25-1; D: TRBD2; size: NA; length: 13; DNA: TGTGCCAGCAAGCGGGGAGAACAAGATACGCAGTATTTT; CDR3: CASKRGEQDTQYF
J: TRBJ1-1; V: TRBV10-3; D: NA; size: few; length: 12; DNA: TGTGCCATCCGTGGGGGGAACACTGAAGCTTTCTTT; CDR3: CAIRGGNTEAFF
J: TRBJ1-1; V: TRBV5-1; D: TRBD1; size: NA; length: 14; DNA: TGCGCCAGCGCACGGGACAGGACTTTTGGTGAAGCTTTCTTT; CDR3: CASARDRTFGEAFF
J: TRBJ1-5; V: TRBV20-1; D: NA; size: few; length: 15; DNA: TGCAGTGCTTTGTCCCCGGGACACCTTAATCAGCCCCAGCATTTT; CDR3: CSALSPGHLNQPQHF
J: TRBJ1-2; V: TRBV5-1; D: NA; size: NA; length: 11; DNA: TGCGCCAGCAGGGACAGCCTCTACTACACCTTC; CDR3: CASRDSLYYTF
J: TRBJ1-2; V: TRBV5-1; D: NA; size: few; length: 14; DNA: TGCGCCAGCAGCTTGGCCGGTCAGAGGGATGGCTACACCTTC; CDR3: CASSLAGQRDGYTF
J: TRBJ2-1; V: TRBV13; D: NA; size: NA; length: 12; DNA: TGTGCCAGCAGCGAGAACTACAATGAGCAGTTCTTC; CDR3: CASSENYNEQFF
J: TRBJ2-5; V: TRBV29-1; D: TRBD2; size: many; length: 14; DNA: TGCAGCGTCAGGGAGGGCCTCAAACAAGAGACCCAGTACTTC; CDR3: CSVREGLKQETQYF
J: TRBJ2-7; V: TRBV29-1; D: NA; size: NA; length: 14; DNA: TGCAGCGTTGAGGGCAGGGCAAACTCCTACGAGCAGTACTTC; CDR3: CSVEGRANSYEQYF
J: TRBJ2-3; V: TRBV7-9; D: NA; size: NA; length: 15; DNA: TGTGCCAGCAGCGAAGCCCTGGGGAGGTCAGATACGCAGTATTTT; CDR3: CASSEALGRSDTQYF
J: TRBJ1-1; V: TRBV29-1; D: NA; size: few; length: 14; DNA: TGCAGCGTCCAACCTCGCGGCAGGAACACTGAAGCTTTCTTT; CDR3: CSVQPRGRNTEAFF
J: TRBJ1-1; V: TRBV12-3/TRBV12-4; D: NA; size: few; length: 12; DNA: TGTGCCAGCAGTTTAGGGGGCCCTGAAGCTTTCTTT; CDR3: CASSLGGPEAFF
J: TRBJ2-7; V: TRBV20-1; D: NA; size: many; length: 12; DNA: TGCAGTGGGCACAGTACCTCCTACGAGCAGTACTTC; CDR3: CSGHSTSYEQYF
J: TRBJ2-5; V: TRBV3-1; D: NA; size: NA; length: 16; DNA: TGTGCCAGCAGCCAAGCCCTCCTCCTCCTAGCAGAGACCCAGTACTTC; CDR3: CASSQALLLLAETQYF
J: TRBJ2-3; V: TRBV20-1; D: TRBD1; size: few; length: 15; DNA: TGCAGTGCCGAGAACAGGGGAAAAAGCACAGATACGCAGTATTTT; CDR3: CSAENRGKSTDTQYF
J: TRBJ2-5; V: TRBV5-1; D: NA; size: few; length: 12; DNA: TGCGCCAGCAGTTCGCCGAGAGAGACCCAGTACTTC; CDR3: CASSSPRETQYF
J: TRBJ1-4; V: TRBV12-3/TRBV12-4; D: NA; size: NA; length: 17; DNA: TGTGCCAGCAGTTCCCGGGTGGGGGGGGCGCTTAATGAAAAACTGTTTTTT; CDR3: CASSSRVGGALNEKLFF
J: TRBJ1-3; V: TRBV27; D: NA; size: NA; length: 10; DNA: TGTGCCCGCTCCGGAAACACCATATATTTT; CDR3: CARSGNTIYF
J: TRBJ2-5; V: TRBV7-2; D: NA; size: few; length: 15; DNA: TGTGCCAGCAGCTTAGAGGCCCGAGGGTGGGAGACCCAGTACTTC; CDR3: CASSLEARGWETQYF
J: TRBJ2-5; V: TRBV29-1; D: NA; size: few; length: 14; DNA: TGCAGTGGGGGGACGGGAACCCCAAGCGAGACCCAGTACTTC; CDR3: CSGGTGTPSETQYF
J: TRBJ1-1; V: TRBV6-2/TRBV6-3; D: NA; size: few; length: 11; DNA: TGTGCCAGCACCCCCGTGGGGGAAGCTTTCTTT; CDR3: CASTPVGEAFF
J: TRBJ2-7; V: TRBV20-1; D: NA; size: few; length: 13; DNA: TGCAGTGCTAGTCAGGGTGGTTACTACGAGCAGTACTTC; CDR3: CSASQGGYYEQYF
J: TRBJ2-7; V: TRBV7-8; D: NA; size: many; length: 13; DNA: TGTGCCAGCAGCTTTAGCGGATCCTACGAGCAGTACTTC; CDR3: CASSFSGSYEQYF
J: TRBJ2-1; V: TRBV9; D: NA; size: NA; length: 13; DNA: TGTGCCAGCAGCGTAGAAAGACCCTCCGATCAGTTCTTC; CDR3: CASSVERPSDQFF
J: TRBJ1-6; V: TRBV6-5; D: TRBD1; size: NA; length: 16; DNA: TGTGCCAGCAGTTACGGGGGACAGGCCTATAATTCACCCCTCCACTTT; CDR3: CASSYGGQAYNSPLHF
J: TRBJ2-1; V: TRBV5-1; D: TRBD1; size: few; length: 17; DNA: TGCGCCAGCAGCCCCGGCGCCGGGACAGGTCTCTACAATGAGCAGTTCTTC; CDR3: CASSPGAGTGLYNEQFF
J: TRBJ1-1; V: TRBV20-1; D: TRBD1; size: few; length: 15; DNA: TGCAGCCCACCAATTAGGACAGGGCTGAACACTGAAGCTTTCTTT; CDR3: CSPPIRTGLNTEAFF
J: TRBJ2-1; V: TRBV5-1; D: NA; size: few; length: 15; DNA: TGCGCCAGCAGCTCCGAGGGCACCTCCTACAATGAGCAGTTCTTC; CDR3: CASSSEGTSYNEQFF
J: TRBJ2-1; V: TRBV7-2; D: TRBD1; size: NA; length: 17; DNA: TGTGCCAGCAGCTTAGACACAGGGGGTACTACCTACAATGAGCAGTTCTTC; CDR3: CASSLDTGGTTYNEQFF
J: TRBJ2-4; V: TRBV14; D: NA; size: NA; length: 13; DNA: TGTGCCAGCAGCCAAGACGTCGTGAACATTCAGTACTTC; CDR3: CASSQDVVNIQYF
J: TRBJ1-4; V: TRBV6-5; D: TRBD1; size: NA; length: 16; DNA: TGTGCCAGCAGCCCGGACAGGGTGTGGACTAATGAAAAACTGTTTTTT; CDR3: CASSPDRVWTNEKLFF
J: TRBJ2-7; V: TRBV5-6; D: NA; size: few; length: 11; DNA: TGTGCCAGCAGCCGACTCGCCGAGCAGTACTTC; CDR3: CASSRLAEQYF
J: TRBJ2-1; V: TRBV20-1; D: NA; size: NA; length: 13; DNA: TGCAGTGCTAGATCCCGGAGCAGCGGCGAGCAGTTCTTC; CDR3: CSARSRSSGEQFF
J: TRBJ2-3; V: TRBV7-8; D: NA; size: NA; length: 11; DNA: TGTGCCAGCAGCCCGGCAGGTACGCAGTATTTT; CDR3: CASSPAGTQYF
J: TRBJ2-2; V: TRBV5-1; D: NA; size: NA; length: 16; DNA: TGCGCCAGCAGCTTGGAGGGACCCATTAACACCGGGGAGCTGTTTTTT; CDR3: CASSLEGPINTGELFF
J: TRBJ1-5; V: TRBV6-6; D: NA; size: few; length: 17; DNA: TGTGCCAGCAGTTACTCAGAGGCGGGGGCTCGGCATCAGCCCCAGCATTTT; CDR3: CASSYSEAGARHQPQHF
J: TRBJ2-7; V: TRBV27; D: NA; size: few; length: 13; DNA: TGTGCCAGCAGCCGATCTTCAGGGCACGAGCAGTACTTC; CDR3: CASSRSSGHEQYF
J: TRBJ2-1; V: TRBV10-3; D: TRBD1; size: few; length: 14; DNA: TGTGCCATCAGTGCAGGGGGCAGGAGGAATGAGCAGTTCTTC; CDR3: CAISAGGRRNEQFF
J: TRBJ2-1; V: TRBV12-3/TRBV12-4; D: TRBD2; size: few; length: 16; DNA: TGTGCCAGCAGCATGGACGGTACTAGCGGGGGAGGTGAGCAGTTCTTC; CDR3: CASSMDGTSGGGEQFF